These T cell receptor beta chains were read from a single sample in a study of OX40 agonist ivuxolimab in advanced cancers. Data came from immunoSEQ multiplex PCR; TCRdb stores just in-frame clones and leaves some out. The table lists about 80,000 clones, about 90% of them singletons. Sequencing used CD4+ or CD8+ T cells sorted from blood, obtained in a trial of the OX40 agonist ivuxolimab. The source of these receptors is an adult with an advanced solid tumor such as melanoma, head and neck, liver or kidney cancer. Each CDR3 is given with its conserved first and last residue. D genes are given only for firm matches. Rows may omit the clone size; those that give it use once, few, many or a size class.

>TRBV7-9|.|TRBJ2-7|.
CASSLESAYEQYF
TGTGCCAGCAGCTTAGAAAGCGCGTACGAGCAGTACTTC
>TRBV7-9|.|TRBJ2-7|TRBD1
CASSQQQGATGEQYF
TGTGCCAGCAGCCAGCAACAGGGGGCAACGGGAGAGCAGTACTTC
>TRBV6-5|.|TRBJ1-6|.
CASARPSPLHF
TGTGCCAGCGCGCGACCGTCACCCCTCCACTTT
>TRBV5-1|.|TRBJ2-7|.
CASSYGYEQYF
TGCGCCAGCAGCTACGGCTACGAGCAGTACTTC
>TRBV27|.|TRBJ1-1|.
CASSLGVGTEAFF
TGTGCCAGCAGTTTGGGAGTAGGCACTGAAGCTTTCTTT
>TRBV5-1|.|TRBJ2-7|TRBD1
CASSGAGTGAPYEQYF
TGCGCCAGCAGCGGTGCCGGGACAGGGGCCCCCTACGAGCAGTACTTC
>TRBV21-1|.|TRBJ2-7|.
CASIPMKEGKPYEQYF
TGTGCCAGCATCCCAATGAAGGAGGGTAAACCCTACGAGCAGTACTTC
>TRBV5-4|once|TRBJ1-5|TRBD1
CASSSGTVAQPQHF
TGTGCCAGCAGCTCCGGGACAGTGGCTCAGCCCCAGCATTTT
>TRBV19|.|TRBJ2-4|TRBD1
CASNWGQGNIQYF
TGTGCCAGTAATTGGGGACAGGGAAACATTCAGTACTTC
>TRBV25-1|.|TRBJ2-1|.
CATSDPVSNNEQFF
TGTGCCACTAGTGATCCTGTGAGTAACAATGAGCAGTTCTTC
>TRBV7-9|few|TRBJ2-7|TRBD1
CASSPWTGTEQYF
TGTGCCAGCAGCCCCTGGACAGGGACCGAGCAGTACTTC
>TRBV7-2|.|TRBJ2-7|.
CASSLRQAAYEQYF
TGTGCCAGCAGCTTAAGACAGGCTGCTTACGAGCAGTACTTC
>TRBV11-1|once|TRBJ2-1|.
CASSRASVWMGNEQFF
TGTGCCAGCAGCAGAGCTAGCGTCTGGATGGGGAATGAGCAGTTCTTC
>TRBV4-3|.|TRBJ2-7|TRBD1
CASSHLQGDGNEQYF
TGCGCCAGCAGCCACCTACAGGGGGACGGAAACGAGCAGTACTTC
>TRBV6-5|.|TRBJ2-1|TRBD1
CASSKIRGFNEQFF
TGTGCCAGCAGTAAGATCAGGGGGTTCAATGAGCAGTTCTTC
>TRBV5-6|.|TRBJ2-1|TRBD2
CASSLALAGFNEQFF
TGTGCCAGCAGCTTGGCCCTAGCGGGGTTCAATGAGCAGTTCTTC